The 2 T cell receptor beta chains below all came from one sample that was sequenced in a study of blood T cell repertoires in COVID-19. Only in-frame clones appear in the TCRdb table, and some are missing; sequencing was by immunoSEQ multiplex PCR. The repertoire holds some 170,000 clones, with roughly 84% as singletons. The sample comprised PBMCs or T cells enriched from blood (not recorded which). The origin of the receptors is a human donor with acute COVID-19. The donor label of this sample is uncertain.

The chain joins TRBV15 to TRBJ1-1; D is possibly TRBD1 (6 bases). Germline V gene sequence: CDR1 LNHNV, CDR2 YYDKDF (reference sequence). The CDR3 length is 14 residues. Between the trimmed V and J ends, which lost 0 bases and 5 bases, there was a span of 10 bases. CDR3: CATSRDGTGTEAFF. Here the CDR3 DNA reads TGTGCCACCAGCAGAGATGGAACAGGGACTGAAGCTTTCTTT.

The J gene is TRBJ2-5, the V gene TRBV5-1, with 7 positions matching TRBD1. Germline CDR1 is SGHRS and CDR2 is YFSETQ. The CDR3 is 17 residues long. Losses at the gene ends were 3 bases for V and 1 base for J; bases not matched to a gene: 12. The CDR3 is CASSSRLGGAGQETQYF. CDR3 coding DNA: TGCGCCAGCAGCTCGAGGTTAGGGGGCGCGGGCCAAGAGACCCAGTACTTC.